These 26 T cell receptor beta chains were sequenced from one sample in a study of shared clonotypes between healthy human individuals. The assay was immunoSEQ multiplex PCR, and TCRdb's table has in-frame clones only and misses some. The sample lists around 500,000 clones, 70% to 80% occurring once. The sample was PBMCs. These receptors all come from a middle-aged woman in good health. Some clones in this sample may be carry-over from other donors' samples.

This clone was counted ten times or more. The chain recombines TRBV4-2 with TRBJ2-5, with 8 nucleotides matching TRBD2. The junction had 9 bases not matched to a gene; V was cut back by 1 base and J by 5 bases. The CDR3 loop spans 16 amino acids. Germline V CDR1 and CDR2: LGHNA, YNFKEQ. The CDR3 reads CASSQVTREGHETQYF. Written as DNA, the CDR3 is TGTGCCAGCAGCCAAGTGACCCGGGAGGGCCACGAGACCCAGTACTTC.

This clone was seen at least ten times. Within the sample, other DNA sequences also encode this same CDR3. This rearrangement joins TRBV11-2 to TRBJ2-1, with no clear D. This CDR3 comprises 12 residues. Germline V lookup: CDR1 SGHAT, CDR2 FQNNGV. V lost 3 bases and J lost 0, with 0 bases in between. CDR3 protein: CASSFSYNEQFF. CDR3 nucleotides: TGTGCCAGCAGCTTCTCCTACAATGAGCAGTTCTTC.

This rearrangement joins TRBV7-9 to TRBJ2-7; 10 bases map to TRBD2. The trim removed 5 bases at V and 7 bases at J, leaving 8 bases unmatched. The V gene's germline CDR1 is SEHNR and CDR2 FQNEAQ (reference sequence). This CDR3 has 14 residues. The CDR3 reads CASSLGLAVGEQYF. CDR3 nucleotides: TGTGCCAGCAGCCTAGGACTAGCGGTCGGTGAGCAGTACTTC.

The rearrangement joins TRBV5-1 to TRBJ2-7, with 7 bases lining up with TRBD1. Trimming took 1 base from V and 2 from J; bases not matched to a gene: 6. Germline lookup yields CDR1 SGHRS and CDR2 YFSETQ. This CDR3 has 15 amino acids. The chain's CDR3 is CASSLNTGETYEQYF. The CDR3, as DNA: TGCGCCAGCAGCTTGAATACAGGGGAAACCTACGAGCAGTACTTC.

There are a few counts of this clone. The genes are TRBV25-1 and TRBJ2-3; D may be TRBD2 (6 bases). The germline V gene has CDR1 MGHDK and CDR2 SYGVNS. Trimming pared 5 bases from V and 6 bases from J, leaving 15 bases between. CDR3 length equals 14 residues. For the CDR3, the DNA is TGTGCCAGCAGTAAACCCATCCGGGGGGATACGCAGTATTTT. Its translation is CASSKPIRGDTQYF.

V gene TRBV7-9 combines with J gene TRBJ2-3, with 7 bases fitting TRBD1. Unmatched junction bases numbered 6, after V lost 5 bases and J lost 4 bases. In germline, CDR1 is SEHNR, CDR2 FQNEAQ (reference sequence). This CDR3 contains 14 residues. Written as DNA, the CDR3 is TGTGCCAGCAGCACGACAGGGTTCGCAGATACGCAGTATTTT. As protein: CASSTTGFADTQYF.

This rearrangement joins TRBV4-1 to TRBJ2-1, with 7 bases lining up with TRBD2. CDR3 length: 14 amino acids. The ends lost 3 bases at V and 8 bases at J; junction bases unmatched: 7. Germline V gene sequence: CDR1 MGHRA, CDR2 YSYEKL. CDR3 DNA sequence: TGCGCCAGCAGCCATCACGGACTAGTCGATGAGCAGTTCTTC. Translating it yields CASSHHGLVDEQFF.

As concerns this clone: This sample includes further DNA sequences coding for the same CDR3. V is TRBV7-2 and J is TRBJ2-7; no clear D gene. The germline V gene has CDR1 SGHTA and CDR2 FQGNSA. Deletions cut 3 bases from V and 4 bases from J, with 4 bases between. The CDR3 covers 11 residues. The CDR3 bases are TGTGCCAGCAGCTTGAATTACGAGCAGTACTTC. It translates to CASSLNYEQYF.

The chain couples TRBV6-5 to TRBJ2-6, with D perhaps being TRBD1 or TRBD2 (6 bases each). The CDR3 consists of 16 residues. Trimming left V 2 bases short and J 4 bases short, with 12 bases between. Germline assignment: CDR1 MNHEY and CDR2 SVGAGI. CDR3: CASSYRGAPGANVLTF. The CDR3 DNA sequence: TGTGCCAGCAGTTACAGGGGGGCCCCGGGGGCCAACGTCCTGACTTTC.

V and J are TRBV28 and TRBJ1-5; maybe TRBD1 (5 bases). Germline assignment: CDR1 MDHEN and CDR2 SYDVKM. This CDR3 is built from 14 residues. V lost 3 bases and J 4 bases, leaving 10 bases between the germline ends. The CDR3 protein is CASSFRQGNQPQHF. CDR3 sequence (DNA): TGTGCCAGCAGTTTTAGGCAGGGAAATCAGCCCCAGCATTTT.

This chain links TRBV29-1 with TRBJ2-1; 9 bases fit TRBD2. With 3 bases clipped from V and 0 bases from J, the junction kept 12 bases outside the gene matches. The CDR3 totals 18 residues. Germline V gives CDR1 SQVTM, CDR2 ANQGSEA. CDR3 sequence reads: CSVDPLRLAESSYNEQFF. Here the CDR3 DNA reads TGCAGCGTTGACCCACTAAGACTAGCGGAGAGCTCCTACAATGAGCAGTTCTTC.

This clone appeared a few times. J is TRBJ1-5 and V is TRBV9; 7 bases line up with TRBD1. This CDR3 has 15 residues. Germline loops: CDR1 SGDLS, CDR2 YYNGEE. V was clipped by 0 bases and J by 1 base; unmatched bases: 1. CDR3 protein: CASSVEQGSNQPQHF. The CDR3 DNA follows: TGTGCCAGCAGCGTAGAACAGGGGAGCAATCAGCCCCAGCATTTT.

V gene TRBV29-1 combines with J gene TRBJ2-3; no firm D call. Trimming removed 7 bases from V and 0 bases from J, with 2 bases in between. CDR1 and CDR2 from the germline V gene are SQVTM and ANQGSEA. This CDR3 is built from 10 residues. In DNA, the CDR3 is TGCAGCGGGAGCACAGATACGCAGTATTTT. Protein: CSGSTDTQYF.

The chain links TRBV6-6 to TRBJ2-5; 11 bases are shared with TRBD2. The DNA end is a closer match to TRBJ2-7, so the J assignment may be wrong. The CDR3 has 13 amino acids. Per the germline V gene, CDR1 is MNHNY and CDR2 is SVGAGI (reference sequence). CDR3 region: CASLLAGVGEQYF. The CDR3 DNA reads as TGTGCCAGCTTACTAGCGGGAGTGGGCGAGCAGTACTTC.

This clone was picked up one time. The V call is TRBV15, the J call TRBJ2-4; D is possibly TRBD1 (6 bases). Germline V gene data show CDR1 as LNHNV and CDR2 as YYDKDF (reference sequence). V gave up 3 bases and J gave up 7 bases, with 13 bases separating them. CDR3 length: 14 residues. The CDR3 here is CATSRDRTPNIQYF. CDR3 DNA: TGTGCCACCAGCAGGGACAGAACCCCCAACATTCAGTACTTC. Full variable domain (outside the CDR3, taken from reference TRBV15 and TRBJ2-4): DAMVIQNPRYQVTQFGKPVTLSCSQTLNHNVMYWYQQKSSQAPKLLFHYYDKDFNNEADTPDNFQSRRPNTSFCFLDIRSPGLGDTAMYLCATSRDRTPNIQYFGAGTRLSVL.

Worth noting for this clone: The sample has other DNA sequences that encode this CDR3 too. This chain uses TRBV7-3 with TRBJ1-1; D gene ambiguous. The V end was cut by 5 bases, the J end by 1 base, with 8 bases between. The length of the CDR3 is 13 residues. CDR1 and CDR2 (germline): SGHTA, FQGTGA. For the CDR3, the DNA is TGTGCCAGCAGCCTACAGCCGAACACTGAAGCTTTCTTT. Encoded protein: CASSLQPNTEAFF.

This chain links TRBV14 with TRBJ2-5; D gene unclear. The V end was cut by 3 bases, the J end by 3 bases, with 5 bases between. CDR1 is SGHDN, CDR2 FVKESK, per germline. There are 12 residues in the CDR3. The CDR3 region has the DNA TGTGCCAGCAGCCAGACAAAAGAGACCCAGTACTTC. Translating it yields CASSQTKETQYF.

The chain joins TRBV6-1 to TRBJ1-5; 7 bases line up with TRBD1. Germline V gives CDR1 MNHNS, CDR2 SASEGT. The length of the CDR3 is 14 residues. The J segment lost 5 bases and the V segment lost 2 bases, leaving 3 bases of the junction unmatched. CDR3 DNA: TGTGCCAGCAGTGAAAGAGGGACAGATCAGCCCCAGCATTTT. Protein sequence: CASSERGTDQPQHF.

J is TRBJ2-3 and V is TRBV7-2; D is perhaps TRBD2 (6 bases). V gave up 1 base and J gave up 2 bases, with 10 bases separating them. The CDR3 is 15 residues long. The germline V gene has CDR1 SGHTA and CDR2 FQGNSA. The CDR3 is CASSLDGRNTDTQYF. The CDR3 DNA sequence: TGTGCCAGCAGCTTAGACGGGAGAAACACAGATACGCAGTATTTT.

This chain joins TRBV10-3 and TRBJ2-3, with 8 bases that match TRBD2. V was pared by 2 bases and J by 1 base, with 2 bases of the junction left unmatched. CDR1 is ENHRY, CDR2 SYGVKD, per germline. The CDR3 contains 15 residues. For the CDR3, the DNA is TGTGCCATCAGTGAGCAGACTAGCGGCACAGATACGCAGTATTTT. Amino acid sequence: CAISEQTSGTDTQYF.

The V call is TRBV30, the J call TRBJ1-3, with D possibly TRBD1 on 5 matching bases. CDR3 length equals 14 residues. From germline, CDR1 is GTSNPN and CDR2 SVGIG (reference sequence). Trimming stripped 3 bases from V and 0 bases from J, with 9 bases between. The CDR3 DNA follows: TGTGCCTGGAGGGACACCGGCTCTGGAAACACCATATATTTT. This sequence encodes CAWRDTGSGNTIYF. The full variable domain, rest sourced from reference TRBV30 and TRBJ1-3, is SQTIHQWPATLVQPVGSPLSLECTVEGTSNPNLYWYRQAAGRGLQLLFYSVGIGQISSEVPQNLSASRPQDRQFILSSKKLLLSDSGFYLCAWRDTGSGNTIYFGEGSWLTVV.

The V and J genes are TRBV7-2 and TRBJ1-4; D perhaps matches TRBD1 (5 bases). Trimming pared 1 base from V and 1 base from J, leaving 13 bases between. The CDR3 loop spans 17 amino acids. The germline V gene encodes CDR1 SGHTA and CDR2 FQGNSA. The CDR3 protein is CASSLGSATVTNEKLFF. The CDR3 bases are TGTGCCAGCAGCTTAGGGAGTGCGACAGTAACTAATGAAAAACTGTTTTTT.

This clone appeared a few times. It differs at one base from a far larger clone, so likely a read error. The genes are TRBV18 and TRBJ1-3, with D hard to call. This CDR3 spans 16 amino acids. From germline, CDR1 is KGHSH and CDR2 LQKENI. The CDR3 region is CTSSPPGRFSGNTIYF. For the CDR3, the DNA is TGTACCAGCTCACCACCGGGCCGATTCTCTGGAAACACCATATATTTT.

The chain is built from TRBV28 and TRBJ1-1, with D uncertain. Germline CDR1 reads MDHEN; CDR2 reads SYDVKM. The CDR3 length is 15 residues. V dropped 4 bases and J dropped 0 bases, with 12 bases sitting between them. CDR3 sequence (DNA): TGTGCCAGCAGTTCCCTCGGAACTATGAACACTGAAGCTTTCTTT. Translated, it gives CASSSLGTMNTEAFF. Variable domain in full (rest from reference TRBV28 and TRBJ1-1): DVKVTQSSRYLVKRTGEKVFLECVQDMDHENMFWYRQDPGLGLRLIYFSYDVKMKEKGDIPEGYSVSREKKERFSLILESASTNQTSMYLCASSSLGTMNTEAFFGQGTRLTVV.

This clone was seen once. The chain combines TRBV6-1 with TRBJ1-4; D gene uncertain. CDR1 and CDR2 (germline): MNHNS, SASEGT. V was pared by 1 base and J by 5 bases, with 8 bases between. The CDR3 has 14 amino acids. The CDR3 loop is CASSEGRRNEKLFF. The CDR3 DNA sequence: TGTGCCAGCAGTGAAGGGCGGAGGAATGAAAAACTGTTTTTT.

The V call is TRBV7-2, the J call TRBJ2-1, with D possibly being TRBD2 (5 bases). Trimming shortened V by 1 base and J by 6 bases, and 22 bases separated the two germline ends. This CDR3 has 18 amino acids. Per germline, CDR1 SGHTA and CDR2 FQGNSA. The CDR3 coding sequence is TGTGCCAGCAGCTTAGAGAGAGACTATTTTGCTGGCCCCAATGAGCAGTTCTTC. This translates into CASSLERDYFAGPNEQFF. The full variable domain, completed using reference TRBV7-2 and TRBJ2-1, is GAGVSQSPSNKVTEKGKDVELRCDPISGHTALYWYRQSLGQGLEFLIYFQGNSAPDKSGLPSDRFSAERTGGSVSTLTIQRTQQEDSAVYLCASSLERDYFAGPNEQFFGPGTRLTVL.